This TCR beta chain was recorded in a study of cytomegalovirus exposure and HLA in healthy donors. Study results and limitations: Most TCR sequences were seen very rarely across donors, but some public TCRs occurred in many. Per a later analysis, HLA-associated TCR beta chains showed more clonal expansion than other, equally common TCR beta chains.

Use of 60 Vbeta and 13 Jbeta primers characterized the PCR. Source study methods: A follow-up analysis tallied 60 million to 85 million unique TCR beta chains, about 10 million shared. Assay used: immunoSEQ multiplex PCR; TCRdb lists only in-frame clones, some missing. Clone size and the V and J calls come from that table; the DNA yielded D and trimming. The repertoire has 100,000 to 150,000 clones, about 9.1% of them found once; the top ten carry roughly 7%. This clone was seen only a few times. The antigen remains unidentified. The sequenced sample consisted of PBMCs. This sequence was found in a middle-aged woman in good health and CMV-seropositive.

DNA for the CDR3: TGTGCCAGCAGCCGCGGGACAGGGGGAGAGACCCAGTACTTC. As protein: CASSRGTGGETQYF. V gene TRBV7-2 combines with J gene TRBJ2-5, with 11 bases matching TRBD1. The CDR3 consists of 14 residues. V trimming: 5 bases; J trimming: 4 bases; junction bases outside the gene matches: 3. Per the germline V gene, CDR1 is SGHTA and CDR2 is FQGNSA.